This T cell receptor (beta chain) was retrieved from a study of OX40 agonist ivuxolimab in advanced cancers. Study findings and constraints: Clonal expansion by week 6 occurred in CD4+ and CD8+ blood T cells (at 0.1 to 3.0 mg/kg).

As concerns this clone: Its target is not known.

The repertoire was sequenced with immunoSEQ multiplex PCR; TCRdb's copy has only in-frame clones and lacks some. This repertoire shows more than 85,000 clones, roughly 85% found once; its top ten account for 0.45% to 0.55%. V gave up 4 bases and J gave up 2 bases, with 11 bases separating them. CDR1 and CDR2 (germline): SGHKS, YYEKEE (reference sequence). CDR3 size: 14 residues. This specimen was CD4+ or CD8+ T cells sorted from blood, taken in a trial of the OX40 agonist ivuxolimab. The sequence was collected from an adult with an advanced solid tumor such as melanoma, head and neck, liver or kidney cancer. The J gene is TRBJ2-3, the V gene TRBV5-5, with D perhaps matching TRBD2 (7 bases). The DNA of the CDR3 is TGTGCCAGCAGCGTCGGGGGGCTCACAGATACGCAGTATTTT. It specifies CASSVGGLTDTQYF.